The clone carrying this T cell receptor beta chain was seen many times. The sample originates from a study of neurological immune-mediated disorders. Germline CDR1 reads SGHVS; CDR2 reads FNYEAQ. The CDR3 totals 12 residues. Deletions cut 5 bases from V and 5 bases from J, with 8 bases between. With 10-nucleotide random UMIs, 5'RACE was used to make the cDNA. TCRdb redid the calling of the 5' RACE reads with MiXCR, one entry per CDR3 protein. The sample yields about 55,000 distinct CDR3 sequences, over 3.5% seen once. Sequenced input: PBMCs. The rearrangement joins TRBV7-6 to TRBJ2-3; D unclear. The clonotype comes from a man in his sixties with multiple sclerosis. In DNA form, the CDR3 reads TGTGCCAGCAGCGCCACTGGAGATACGCAGTATTTT. This encodes CASSATGDTQYF.